The 23 T cell receptor beta chains in this list originate from one sample, sequenced in a study of blood T cells in healthy people across ages. For the second PCR, which ran for 7 to 11 cycles, a sample-barcoded 5' primer and a J-beta primer mix were used. One entry per CDR3 protein, called by TCRdb with MiXCR from the 5' RACE reads. The data hold fewer than 900,000 distinct CDR3 sequences, with around 45% observed a single time. Sequenced input: blood. The receptors were sampled from a woman aged 55-70 years in good health.

This rearrangement joins TRBV7-3 to TRBJ2-1; tentative D call: TRBD2 (5 bases). Germline CDR1 SGHTA, CDR2 FQGTGA. V lost 5 bases to trimming and J lost 5 bases, with 16 bases between them. This CDR3 is 15 amino acids long. The CDR3 loop reads CASSPWAGVDNEQFF. The CDR3 region has the DNA TGTGCCAGCAGCCCATGGGCGGGTGTTGACAATGAGCAGTTCTTC. The full variable domain, rest sourced from reference TRBV7-3 and TRBJ2-1, is GAGVSQTPSNKVTEKGKYVELRCDPISGHTALYWYRQSLGQGPEFLIYFQGTGAADDSGLPNDRFFAVRPEGSVSTLKIQRTERGDSAVYLCASSPWAGVDNEQFFGPGTRLTVL.

The chain combines TRBV4-2 with TRBJ2-5, with D possibly being TRBD1 or TRBD2 (5 bases each). CDR1 is LGHNA, CDR2 YNFKEQ, per germline. The V end was cut by 0 bases, the J end by 13 bases, with 9 bases between. This CDR3 is built from 11 residues. The CDR3 protein is CASSQERGLYF. Written as DNA, the CDR3 is TGTGCCAGCAGCCAAGAGAGGGGATTGTACTTC.

This clonotype was seen repeatedly, ten times or more. The chain combines TRBV5-1 with TRBJ2-5, with D perhaps matching TRBD1 or TRBD2 (6 bases each). The V gene's germline CDR1 is SGHRS and CDR2 YFSETQ. V lost 0 bases to trimming and J lost 1 base, with 13 bases between them. The CDR3 extends over 16 amino acids. As DNA, the CDR3 is TGCGCCAGCAGCTTGGGACGGAGGGGGGCCCAAGAGACCCAGTACTTC. Its protein product is CASSLGRRGAQETQYF.

The CDR3 nucleotides are TGTGCCAGCAGTTTATTCGGGACAGGGTCGACACTGTTTTTT. Its translation: CASSLFGTGSTLFF. This chain uses TRBV27 with TRBJ1-4, with TRBD1 identical over 9 bases. Per the germline V gene, CDR1 is MNHEY and CDR2 is SMNVEV (reference sequence). With V trimmed by 1 base and J by 13 bases, 7 bases remained unmatched. CDR3 size: 14 residues.

This clonotype appeared a few times. The V gene is TRBV27, the J gene TRBJ1-6; D is unresolved. Trimming removed 6 bases from V and 0 bases from J, with 18 bases in between. CDR1 MNHEY and CDR2 SMNVEV come from the germline V gene (reference sequence). This CDR3 has 18 amino acids. In DNA, the CDR3 is TGTGCCAGCAGAGCGATCTACGGAAAGAGCTCCTATAATTCACCCCTCCACTTT. This sequence encodes CASRAIYGKSSYNSPLHF.

CDR3 sequence (DNA): TGCAGTGCTAGATCGGCGGGCGCAGGCTACACCTTC. It translates to CSARSAGAGYTF. The chain carries TRBV20-1 and TRBJ1-2; D not resolved. The CDR3 spans 12 residues. CDR1 is DFQATT and CDR2 is SNEGSKA in the germline V gene (reference sequence). The germline V and J ends were trimmed by 2 bases and 8 bases, with 12 bases remaining between them.

This clonotype is a singleton in its sample. V gene TRBV11-2 combines with J gene TRBJ2-1, with 11 bases identical to TRBD2. V trimming: 5 bases; J trimming: 0 bases; junction bases outside the gene matches: 12. The CDR3 runs 19 residues. The germline CDR1 and CDR2 sequences are SGHAT and FQNNGV. The CDR3, as DNA: TGTGCCAGCAGCCTCACTAGCGGGGGCCCATACATCTCCTACAATGAGCAGTTCTTC. Translation gives CASSLTSGGPYISYNEQFF.

This CDR3 reads CASSQDWGLAGEPQDNEQFF. The CDR3 bases are TGCGCCAGCAGCCAAGATTGGGGACTAGCGGGGGAACCACAGGACAATGAGCAGTTCTTC. V usage is TRBV4-3 and J usage is TRBJ2-1, with TRBD2 matching over 14 bases. V dropped 0 bases and J dropped 5; count of bases not matched to a gene: 12. CDR3 length: 20 residues. The germline gives CDR1 LGHNA, CDR2 YSLEER.

This chain links TRBV20-1 with TRBJ2-3; 11 bases line up with TRBD2. CDR1 is DFQATT, CDR2 SNEGSKA, per germline (reference sequence). CDR3 length: 16 residues. In DNA form, the CDR3 reads TGCAGCCAGCTAAGGGCCCTAGCGGGAGGCGCAGATACGCAGTATTTT. Its protein is CSQLRALAGGADTQYF.

The V gene is TRBV30, the J gene TRBJ2-7; D tentatively fits TRBD1 or TRBD2 (5 bases each). Germline CDR1 GTSNPN, CDR2 SVGIG (reference sequence). This CDR3 region has 11 residues. The V end lost 2 bases, the J end lost 7 bases, and 9 bases lay between the germline ends. CDR3 amino acids: CAWSLAGEQYF. The CDR3 nucleotides read TGTGCCTGGAGTCTAGCAGGGGAGCAGTACTTC.

This clonotype was counted ten times or more. The rearrangement uses TRBV25-1 and TRBJ2-6; D ambiguous. The CDR3 spans 16 residues. V lost 2 bases and J lost 0, with 8 bases in between. Germline CDR1 and CDR2: MGHDK and SYGVNS. The CDR3 DNA reads as TGTGCCAGCAGTGAAGACCCAGGCTCTGGGGCCAACGTCCTGACTTTC. It yields the protein CASSEDPGSGANVLTF.

J is TRBJ1-2 and V is TRBV20-1, with a weak D call TRBD1 (5 bases). From germline, CDR1 is DFQATT and CDR2 SNEGSKA (reference sequence). CDR3 length equals 12 residues. Trimming left V 8 bases short and J 3 bases short, with 13 bases between. CDR3 region: CSWGSGDYGYTF. The CDR3, as DNA: TGCAGTTGGGGGAGTGGAGACTATGGCTACACCTTC.

The V call is TRBV14, the J call TRBJ1-1; D is perhaps TRBD1 (5 bases). The CDR3 is made up of 16 amino acids. Trimming removed 4 bases from V and 0 bases from J, with 15 bases in between. Germline-derived CDR1 and CDR2 are SGHDN and FVKESK. The CDR3 is CASSPAGRLLNTEAFF. As DNA, the CDR3 is TGTGCCAGCAGCCCGGCAGGGAGGCTCCTGAACACTGAAGCTTTCTTT.

Worth noting for this clonotype: The junction differs from germline at one of its ends, possibly a read error. This chain joins TRBV29-1 and TRBJ1-5, with TRBD1 matching 10 bases. CDR1 and CDR2 (germline): SQVTM, ANQGSEA. The CDR3 consists of 15 residues. The CDR3 protein is CGVALGTGVNQPQHF. In DNA form, the CDR3 reads TGCGGCGTTGCCTTAGGGACAGGGGTGAATCAGCCCCAGCATTTT.

The V and J genes are TRBV28 and TRBJ2-5; TRBD2 matches 11 bases. Losses at the gene ends were 7 bases for V and 2 bases for J; bases not matched to a gene: 9. Germline CDR1 and CDR2: MDHEN and SYDVKM. The CDR3 has 16 amino acids. CDR3 nucleotides: TGTGCCAGCACCGGTTTTTTAGCGGGAGGGCAAGAGACCCAGTACTTC. It yields the protein CASTGFLAGGQETQYF.

Worth noting for this clonotype: This could be a read error, since a much larger clone is one nucleotide away. The rearrangement links TRBV2 to TRBJ2-4, with D perhaps matching TRBD2 (6 bases). The end of the DNA aligns better with TRBJ2-1, so the J call may be wrong. The CDR3 contains 15 residues. Germline CDR1 reads SNHLY; CDR2 reads FYNNEI. The CDR3 loop is CASRAGGGAKNIQFF. CDR3 bases: TGTGCCAGCAGAGCCGGGGGTGGAGCCAAAAACATTCAGTTCTTC.

The V and J genes are TRBV20-1 and TRBJ1-2, with 7 bases identical to TRBD1. CDR1 and CDR2 from the germline V gene are DFQATT and SNEGSKA (reference sequence). V gave up 3 bases and J gave up 3 bases; unmatched junction bases: 7. This CDR3 is 14 amino acids long. The CDR3 sequence is CSASPVDRDYGYTF. Written as DNA, the CDR3 is TGCAGTGCTAGCCCTGTTGACAGGGACTATGGCTACACCTTC.

This clonotype was seen ten or more times. This chain links TRBV9 with TRBJ2-7, with D hard to call. CDR3 length equals 14 residues. Trimming removed 3 bases at V and 2 bases at J, with 12 bases between. The germline V gene encodes CDR1 SGDLS and CDR2 YYNGEE. CDR3 loop: CASSALGIAYEQYF. CDR3 sequence (DNA): TGTGCCAGCAGCGCTCTAGGAATCGCCTACGAGCAGTACTTC.

The CDR3 DNA follows: TGTGCCAGCAGAACCAGGGGGCTCTCCTACAATGAGCAGTTCTTC. It encodes CASRTRGLSYNEQFF. The rearrangement links TRBV6-5 to TRBJ2-1; 8 nucleotides agree with TRBD1. The junction had 4 bases not matched to a gene; V was cut back by 6 bases and J by 0 bases. Germline V gives CDR1 MNHEY, CDR2 SVGAGI. The CDR3 is 15 amino acids.

This clonotype came up a few times. This rearrangement joins TRBV5-1 to TRBJ2-7, with D maybe TRBD1 (6 bases). CDR3 length equals 15 residues. V dropped 3 bases and J dropped 0 bases, with 13 bases sitting between them. Germline values: CDR1 SGHRS, CDR2 YFSETQ. The CDR3 region is CASSWDTPSSYEQYF. For the CDR3, the DNA is TGCGCCAGCAGCTGGGACACTCCGAGCTCCTACGAGCAGTACTTC.

CDR3 protein: CASRQGNEQYF. As DNA, the CDR3 is TGCGCCAGCAGACAGGGCAACGAGCAGTACTTC. The J gene is TRBJ2-7, the V gene TRBV4-1; perhaps TRBD1 as D (6 bases). This CDR3 contains 11 residues. V gave up 6 bases and J gave up 5 bases, with 8 bases separating them. Germline-derived CDR1 and CDR2 are MGHRA and YSYEKL.

Comments on this clonotype: This may come from a read error, since a much larger clone is one base off. V and J are TRBV5-1 and TRBJ2-3; D not resolved. From germline, CDR1 is SGHRS and CDR2 YFSETQ. CDR3 length: 13 residues. CDR3 nucleotide sequence: TGCGCCAGCAGCAGGTCGGGTACAGATACGCGGTATTTT. Translated, it gives CASSRSGTDTRYF.

The CDR3 sequence: CAISESAGNAPDTQYF. The DNA of the CDR3 is TGTGCCATCAGTGAGTCGGCGGGGAATGCCCCAGATACGCAGTATTTT. The rearrangement links TRBV10-3 to TRBJ2-3; D possibly corresponds to TRBD2 (6 bases). With 0 bases removed from V and 4 bases from J, the gap between germline ends came to 14 bases. The CDR3 is 16 amino acids. CDR1 is ENHRY and CDR2 is SYGVKD in the germline V gene.